A selection of T cell receptor beta chains follows, all from one sample in a study of sequential checkpoint blockade in melanoma. Libraries were prepared by immunoSEQ multiplex PCR; TCRdb keeps only in-frame clonotypes and omits some of them. The data hold some 4,100 clones, with under 20% observed a single time. Sequencing was performed on tumor tissue (inferred from file names), taken from a patient given nivolumab and ipilimumab in sequence. These TCRs come from a human patient with melanoma. Some clones in this sample may be carry-over from other donors' samples. The conserved cysteine and the conserved F or W are not part of the CDR3 here.

v_call	cdr3_length	j_call	cdr3_aa
TRBV12-5	13	TRBJ2-3	ASTNRRGGTDTQY
TRBV11-3	15	TRBJ2-6	ASSLRRGTSGANVLT
TRBV19	14	TRBJ2-2	ASSIGSTGGTGELF
TRBV11-3	12	TRBJ2-3	ASSLEYSTDTQY
TRBV11-3	12	TRBJ1-4	ASSPGTNLEKLF
TRBV6-8	12	TRBJ1-4	ASSRQKSGEKLF
TRBV6-8	10	TRBJ2-3	ASRQGADTQY
TRBV28	10	TRBJ1-2	ASGDRSYGYT
TRBV12-5	18	TRBJ1-5	ASGLGQGAIQTLSNQPQH
TRBV9	11	TRBJ1-1	ASSALANTEAF
TRBV12-5	10	TRBJ2-5	ASGGDQETQY
TRBV11-3	16	TRBJ2-1	ASSPPTSGGAWLNEQF
TRBV5-1	15	TRBJ2-7	ASSLEGQGKSSYEQY
TRBV5-1	13	TRBJ2-7	ASSLGLAGGGEQY
TRBV6-8	11	TRBJ2-2	ASTEGGGGELF
TRBV4-1	13	TRBJ2-2	ASSQGRSLTGELF
TRBV9	12	TRBJ2-5	ASSVMGLQETQY
TRBV19	11	TRBJ1-1	ASSMTANTEAF
TRBV6-8	10	TRBJ2-2	ASSTNTGELF
TRBV11-3	13	TRBJ1-4	ASSAGTGEGEKLF
TRBV11-3	14	TRBJ1-2	ASSLIARTHNYGYT
TRBV27	15	TRBJ1-5	ASSTKGQPAGSQPQH
TRBV6-8	11	TRBJ2-5	ASRWGTQETQY
TRBV11-3	12	TRBJ1-1	ASSLAPLVNEAF
TRBV6-8	11	TRBJ2-7	ASSWDRNYEQY
TRBV9	14	TRBJ2-7	AGGDSITPQFYEQY
TRBV6-8	14	TRBJ2-3	AISMTSGGAEDTQY
TRBV16	13	TRBJ1-3	ASSSRSSSGNTIY
TRBV11-3	16	TRBJ1-3	ASSLGPGGSHSGNTIY
TRBV11-3	12	TRBJ1-2	ASSRDRGVESYT
TRBV29-1	14	TRBJ1-1	SVALVPGTANTEAF
TRBV6-8	11	TRBJ2-7	ASPGQNSYEQY
TRBV4-1	15	TRBJ2-3	ASSQVGEGTGKNTQY
TRBV6-8	15	TRBJ1-1	AISGIKTETMNTEAF
TRBV11-3	12	TRBJ1-5	ASSLLGGNQPQH
TRBV6-1	13	TRBJ2-1	ASSEASGGYNEQF
TRBV6-8	10	TRBJ1-4	ASSGTGVKLF
TRBV30	15	TRBJ2-3	AWSNLGGGERTDTQY
TRBV25-1	12	TRBJ2-2	ASTGDYHTGELF
TRBV6-8	12	TRBJ1-3	ASRAGGKGNTIY
TRBV28	10	TRBJ2-7	ASTPPRGRQY
TRBV11-3	14	TRBJ2-2	ASSLRGTGYTGELF
TRBV15	14	TRBJ1-4	ATSRGLKATNEKLF
TRBV28	12	TRBJ2-1	ASSHGRSSNEQF
TRBV30	11	TRBJ1-2	AWTPGVWYGYT
TRBV11-3	12	TRBJ1-5	ASSLTVSNQPQH
TRBV19	11	TRBJ1-1	AISVRFNTEAF
TRBV29-1	14	TRBJ1-1	SVVGTTLISNTEAF
TRBV19	12	TRBJ1-1	ASSMAGLGTEAF
TRBV6-8	12	TRBJ1-5	ASSSRGADQPQH
TRBV29-1	12	TRBJ2-1	SGAGTATYNEQF
TRBV5-1	12	TRBJ1-6	ASSSGLMNSPLH
TRBV4-1	15	TRBJ1-6	ASSHGDRELGNSPLH
TRBV12-5	13	TRBJ1-2	ASTRDRGWDYGYT
TRBV28	14	TRBJ2-7	ASSSRPLSGAYEQY
TRBV2	13	TRBJ2-1	ASRLAGGPYNEQF
TRBV29-1	13	TRBJ2-7	SVCIQGDSYYEQY